The 22 T cell receptor beta chains in this list originate from one sample, sequenced in a study of blood T cell repertoires in COVID-19. Profiled with immunoSEQ multiplex PCR; TCRdb holds only in-frame clones, not every one. Of around 200,000 clones detected, 70% to 90% appear once; the ten largest clones hold roughly 20%. The sequencing sample was made of peripheral blood. Source of these receptors: a man between 65 and 85 years old with active or convalescent COVID-19.

For the CDR3, the DNA is TGCAGTGCTAGTGACTTGGTGTGGGGGCCTAACTATGGCTACACCTTC. Its protein product is CSASDLVWGPNYGYTF. The V call is TRBV20-1, the J call TRBJ1-2; D perhaps matches TRBD1 (6 bases). There are 16 residues in the CDR3. The germline V gene encodes CDR1 DFQATT and CDR2 SNEGSKA (reference sequence). V was clipped by 3 bases and J by 0 bases, with 17 bases between them.

V is TRBV10-1 and J is TRBJ2-3; D is perhaps TRBD1 (5 bases). The germline V gene encodes CDR1 WNHNN and CDR2 SYGVQD (reference sequence). Trimming cost V 7 bases and J 8 bases, with 16 bases left between them. The CDR3 extends over 13 amino acids. In nucleotides, the CDR3 is TGCGCCAGCAAAAAGGGGCCCGGTGGTACGCAGTATTTT. Its protein is CASKKGPGGTQYF.

The V and J genes are TRBV5-1 and TRBJ1-4; weak D call: TRBD1 (6 bases). Germline V gene sequence: CDR1 SGHRS, CDR2 YFSETQ. This CDR3 is built from 14 residues. V lost 1 base and J lost 7, with 11 bases in between. The CDR3 sequence is CASSLTQGGEKLFF. DNA of the CDR3: TGCGCCAGCAGCTTGACACAGGGCGGTGAAAAACTGTTTTTT.

The chain is built from TRBV19 and TRBJ1-2, with D perhaps TRBD1 (5 bases). This CDR3 comprises 12 residues. Germline CDR1 reads LNHDA; CDR2 reads SQIVND (reference sequence). The V end was cut by 3 bases, the J end by 7 bases, with 9 bases between. CDR3 residues: CASSMGGAGYTF. The CDR3 nucleotides are TGTGCCAGTAGTATGGGAGGGGCTGGCTACACCTTC. The complete variable domain, with remaining parts taken from reference TRBV19 and TRBJ1-2, reads DGGITQSPKYLFRKEGQNVTLSCEQNLNHDAMYWYRQDPGQGLRLIYYSQIVNDFQKGDIAEGYSVSREKKESFPLTVTSAQKNPTAFYLCASSMGGAGYTFGSGTRLTVV.

CDR3 nucleotide sequence: TGTGCCAGCAGTGAACAGGGTGGTACTGAAGCTTTCTTT. As protein: CASSEQGGTEAFF. The V gene is TRBV6-1, the J gene TRBJ1-1, with TRBD1 as a possible D gene (5 bases). CDR1 MNHNS and CDR2 SASEGT come from the germline V gene. V was shortened by 2 bases and J by 5 bases, with 9 bases between the two germline ends. The CDR3 consists of 13 residues.

The V call is TRBV5-1, the J call TRBJ1-4; 7 nucleotides match TRBD1. V shed 4 bases, J shed 7 bases, and the junction held 10 bases outside the gene matches. Germline CDR1 is SGHRS and CDR2 is YFSETQ. The CDR3 totals 15 residues. This CDR3 reads CASSPRPGQSEKLFF. The CDR3 DNA is TGCGCCAGCAGCCCGCGGCCGGGACAGTCTGAAAAACTGTTTTTT.

This clone occurred once. This chain uses TRBV7-2 with TRBJ2-3, with 14 nucleotides matching TRBD2. Germline CDR1 reads SGHTA; CDR2 reads FQGNSA. The CDR3 spans 16 residues. V shed 4 bases, J shed 5 bases, and the junction held 5 bases outside the gene matches. In DNA form, the CDR3 reads TGTGCCAGCAGCTCGACTAGCGGGAGGGTGAGAGATACGCAGTATTTT. Translating it yields CASSSTSGRVRDTQYF.

V gene TRBV28 combines with J gene TRBJ2-2; a possible D gene is TRBD1 (6 bases). Germline CDR1 is MDHEN and CDR2 is SYDVKM. The CDR3 runs to 16 residues. Trimming left V 5 bases short and J 0 bases short, with 13 bases between. The CDR3 loop is CASSPTGKANTGELFF. The CDR3 DNA reads TGTGCCAGCAGTCCGACAGGAAAAGCGAACACCGGGGAGCTGTTTTTT. The entire variable domain, with the rest obtained from reference TRBV28 and TRBJ2-2, is as follows: DVKVTQSSRYLVKRTGEKVFLECVQDMDHENMFWYRQDPGLGLRLIYFSYDVKMKEKGDIPEGYSVSREKKERFSLILESASTNQTSMYLCASSPTGKANTGELFFGEGSRLTVL.

The chain has TRBV5-1 and TRBJ2-7, with 7 bases fitting TRBD1. Germline trimming cut 3 bases from V and 0 bases from J; bases unmatched to any gene: 6. The germline V gene has CDR1 SGHRS and CDR2 YFSETQ. The CDR3 has 15 residues. Here the CDR3 reads CASSWDSRNSYEQYF. The CDR3 bases are TGCGCCAGCAGCTGGGACAGTCGAAACTCCTACGAGCAGTACTTC.

The gene calls are TRBV30 and TRBJ2-5; 12 nucleotides align to TRBD1. V dropped 2 bases and J dropped 5; count of bases not matched to a gene: 6. The CDR3 consists of 15 residues. Looked up from germline, CDR1 is GTSNPN and CDR2 is SVGIG (reference sequence). The CDR3 here is CAWSWDRGLGETQYF. CDR3 DNA: TGTGCCTGGAGTTGGGACAGGGGGCTCGGGGAGACCCAGTACTTC.

V usage is TRBV7-3 and J usage is TRBJ1-4; no reliable D call. Per the germline V gene, CDR1 is SGHTA and CDR2 is FQGTGA. The CDR3 is made up of 17 amino acids. Trimming stripped 2 bases from V and 0 bases from J, with 13 bases between. CDR3 nucleotide sequence: TGTGCCAGCAGCTTAGAAGGAGATTTTGCAACTAATGAAAAACTGTTTTTT. Encoded protein: CASSLEGDFATNEKLFF.

The CDR3, as DNA: TGTGCCAGCAGCTCACAGACAGGGATTGGCTACACCTTC. This translates into CASSSQTGIGYTF. The chain recombines TRBV7-2 with TRBJ1-2; 7 positions agree with TRBD1. Germline assignment: CDR1 SGHTA and CDR2 FQGNSA. V shed 4 bases and J 7 bases; nucleotides not matched to a gene: 6. The CDR3 contains 13 residues.

This chain uses TRBV3-1 (or the pseudogene TRBV3-2) with TRBJ2-2, with TRBD2 identical over 7 bases. The germline gives CDR1 LGHDT, CDR2 YNNKEL (reference sequence). V shed 1 base and J 5 bases; nucleotides not matched to a gene: 4. This CDR3 has 15 residues. CDR3 DNA sequence: TGTGCCAGCAGCCAAGGGACTAGAAGGACCGGGGAGCTGTTTTTT. The encoded protein is CASSQGTRRTGELFF.

The chain uses TRBV4-3 and TRBJ1-2; possible D gene TRBD1, 5 bases. The germline gives CDR1 LGHNA, CDR2 YSLEER. V was shortened by 0 bases and J by 2 bases, with 7 bases between the two germline ends. The CDR3 is made up of 14 amino acids. CDR3 nucleotide sequence: TGCGCCAGCAGCCAAGAAGACAGAAACTATGGCTACACCTTC. It translates to CASSQEDRNYGYTF.

The chain uses TRBV28 and TRBJ2-5, with 8 positions matching TRBD1. The length of the CDR3 is 14 residues. Per germline, CDR1 MDHEN and CDR2 SYDVKM. Trimming removed 7 bases from V and 6 bases from J; junction bases left unmatched: 10. In nucleotides, the CDR3 is TGTGCCAGCACCAATTCAGGGGGCGCGAAGACCCAGTACTTC. Its protein product is CASTNSGGAKTQYF.

The chain recombines TRBV6-6 with TRBJ1-2; 8 bases line up with TRBD1. V lost 4 bases to trimming and J lost 8 bases; unmatched junction nucleotides: 6. Germline V gene sequence: CDR1 MNHNY, CDR2 SVGAGI (reference sequence). The CDR3 is 13 amino acids. The CDR3 sequence is CASSSTGTGGYTF. The CDR3 DNA reads TGTGCCAGCAGTTCGACCGGGACAGGAGGCTACACCTTC.

The J gene is TRBJ1-4, the V gene TRBV19; TRBD1 aligns across 7 bases. Trimming took 3 bases from V and 4 from J; bases not matched to a gene: 5. Germline CDR1 is LNHDA and CDR2 is SQIVND (reference sequence). The CDR3 is made up of 15 amino acids. Here the CDR3 DNA reads TGTGCCAGTAGTATTTGGGGACAGAATAATGAAAAACTGTTTTTT. Protein product: CASSIWGQNNEKLFF. The complete variable domain, with remaining parts taken from reference TRBV19 and TRBJ1-4, reads DGGITQSPKYLFRKEGQNVTLSCEQNLNHDAMYWYRQDPGQGLRLIYYSQIVNDFQKGDIAEGYSVSREKKESFPLTVTSAQKNPTAFYLCASSIWGQNNEKLFFGSGTQLSVL.

This clone came up once. The genes are TRBV3-1 (or the pseudogene TRBV3-2) and TRBJ2-1; tentative D call: TRBD2 (6 bases). Germline V gene data show CDR1 as LGHDT and CDR2 as YNNKEL (reference sequence). Trimming removed 1 base at V and 5 bases at J, with 15 bases between. The CDR3 totals 16 residues. The DNA of the CDR3 is TGTGCCAGCAGCCAAGGGAGACCTAGCGCCAACAATGAGCAGTTCTTC. Translating gives CASSQGRPSANNEQFF.

The table lists this clone with a count of one. This chain joins TRBV5-1 and TRBJ2-5, with D possibly being TRBD1 (6 bases). Germline-derived CDR1 and CDR2 are SGHRS and YFSETQ. The CDR3 extends over 15 amino acids. V was cut by 4 bases and J by 0 bases, with 13 bases left in between. CDR3 sequence (DNA): TGCGCCAGCAGCCCTCGGACAGCGAACCAAGAGACCCAGTACTTC. Encoded protein: CASSPRTANQETQYF.

By sample share, this clone is medium-sized. V and J are TRBV27 and TRBJ2-7, with 9 bases that match TRBD2. The length of the CDR3 is 16 residues. CDR1 MNHEY and CDR2 SMNVEV come from the germline V gene (reference sequence). The ends lost 6 bases at V and 6 bases at J; junction bases unmatched: 15. The CDR3 bases are TGTGCCAGCAGCCTAGACCCCGGGACTAGCTTCTCCGAGCAGTACTTC. This codes for CASSLDPGTSFSEQYF.

The rearrangement links TRBV25-1 to TRBJ2-1; 7 bases agree with TRBD1. The CDR3 runs to 16 residues. Germline V lookup: CDR1 MGHDK, CDR2 SYGVNS. After removal of 4 bases from V and 2 bases from J, the junction contained 8 bases not matched to a gene. The CDR3 nucleotides read TGTGCCAGCAGTGCGTCGACAGGGAACCCCTACAATGAGCAGTTCTTC. It specifies CASSASTGNPYNEQFF.

The V call is TRBV6-5, the J call TRBJ1-5; D unresolved. The CDR3 has 12 amino acids. V was trimmed by 8 bases and J by 0 bases, leaving 5 bases between them. The germline V gene encodes CDR1 MNHEY and CDR2 SVGAGI. CDR3 nucleotide sequence: TGTGCCAGCCGCGATAGCAATCAGCCCCAGCATTTT. Translation gives CASRDSNQPQHF.